What follows are 30 T cell receptor beta chains derived from one specimen sequenced in a study of blood T cell repertoires in COVID-19. TCRdb's copy holds only in-frame clones and misses some; the assay was immunoSEQ multiplex PCR. The sample consists of about 190,000 clones, about 84% of them appearing once. The source material was peripheral blood. The receptors were sampled from a woman aged 25 to 45 with acute or convalescent COVID-19.

The chain combines TRBV6-6 with TRBJ2-3, with D unresolved. The CDR3 sequence is 13 residues long. Per germline, CDR1 MNHNY and CDR2 SVGAGI (reference sequence). V gave up 7 bases and J gave up 1 base, with 9 bases separating them. The CDR3 nucleotides read TGTGCCAGCAAAACAGACGGCACAGATACGCAGTATTTT. It encodes CASKTDGTDTQYF.

This sequence joins TRBV7-6 and TRBJ2-2, with 7 nucleotides matching TRBD2. The germline gives CDR1 SGHVS, CDR2 FNYEAQ. This CDR3 spans 16 amino acids. The V segment lost 2 bases and the J segment 4 bases; nucleotides outside the gene matches: 7. CDR3 bases: TGTGCCAGCAGCTTATTACGTAGCGGGCCCACCGGGGAGCTGTTTTTT. This encodes CASSLLRSGPTGELFF.

As to this clone: Other DNA sequences of this sample code for an identical CDR3. DNA for the CDR3: TGTGCCATCAGTGAGGGACGGGGGCAAGAGACCCAGTACTTC. Residues: CAISEGRGQETQYF. The rearrangement links TRBV10-3 to TRBJ2-5, with D possibly TRBD2 on 6 matching bases. The germline V gene encodes CDR1 ENHRY and CDR2 SYGVKD. V was trimmed by 2 bases and J by 2 bases, leaving 9 bases between them. This CDR3 comprises 14 residues.

The chain uses TRBV12-3 or TRBV12-4 and TRBJ2-1, with D uncertain. The CDR3 covers 12 residues. Trimming cost V 7 bases and J 8 bases, with 12 bases left between them. The CDR3 region is CASTLLTDEQFF. CDR3 sequence (DNA): TGTGCCAGCACCCTATTAACAGATGAGCAGTTCTTC.

The genes are TRBV28 and TRBJ1-2; perhaps TRBD1 as D (5 bases). Germline values: CDR1 MDHEN, CDR2 SYDVKM. The CDR3 contains 14 residues. V was pared by 2 bases and J by 3 bases, with 10 bases between. The CDR3 sequence is CASSLNGRDYGYTF. The DNA of the CDR3 is TGTGCCAGCAGTTTAAACGGCAGGGACTATGGCTACACCTTC.

The CDR3 is CASSLWGQGGVGEKLFF. The CDR3, as DNA: TGTGCCAGCAGCTTATGGGGACAGGGGGGAGTGGGTGAAAAACTGTTTTTT. The chain employs TRBV7-2 and TRBJ1-4; 11 nucleotides match TRBD1. Germline V gives CDR1 SGHTA, CDR2 FQGNSA. J was trimmed by 7 bases and V by 2 bases; bases with no gene match: 9. This CDR3 is 17 amino acids long.

The rearrangement links TRBV7-9 to TRBJ2-4; D might be TRBD1 (5 bases). Trimming left V 4 bases short and J 3 bases short, with 13 bases between. The CDR3 length is 15 residues. Germline V gene lookup returns CDR1 SEHNR and CDR2 FQNEAQ (reference sequence). CDR3 protein: CASSSQIRGKNIQYF. The CDR3 bases are TGTGCCAGCAGCTCCCAGATTAGGGGCAAAAACATTCAGTACTTC. The entire variable domain, with the rest obtained from reference TRBV7-9 and TRBJ2-4, is as follows: DTGVSQNPRHKITKRGQNVTFRCDPISEHNRLYWYRQTLGQGPEFLTYFQNEAQLEKSRLLSDRFSAERPKGSFSTLEIQRTEQGDSAMYLCASSSQIRGKNIQYFGAGTRLSVL.

This chain uses TRBV6-5 with TRBJ2-7; 8 bases map to TRBD2. The germline V gene has CDR1 MNHEY and CDR2 SVGAGI. There are 15 residues in the CDR3. The junction had 7 bases not matched to a gene; V was cut back by 6 bases and J by 0 bases. CDR3 DNA: TGTGCCAGCAGACGTAGCGGGGTGAGCTCCTACGAGCAGTACTTC. The encoded protein is CASRRSGVSSYEQYF.

V is TRBV7-8 and J is TRBJ2-5, with TRBD2 matching 11 bases. V was pared by 3 bases and J by 2 bases, with 11 bases of the junction left unmatched. The V gene's germline CDR1 is SGHVS and CDR2 FQNEAQ. This CDR3 has 18 residues. The CDR3 here is CASSFRSSGGWGQETQYF. The CDR3 bases are TGTGCCAGCAGCTTCCGATCTAGCGGGGGGTGGGGGCAAGAGACCCAGTACTTC. The whole variable domain, remainder taken from reference TRBV7-8 and TRBJ2-5, is GAGVSQSPRYKVAKRGQDVALRCDPISGHVSLFWYQQALGQGPEFLTYFQNEAQLDKSGLPSDRFFAERPEGSVSTLKIQRTQQEDSAVYLCASSFRSSGGWGQETQYFGPGTRLLVL.

This clone came up once. The chain employs TRBV7-2 and TRBJ2-1; 8 bases agree with TRBD2. The V gene's germline CDR1 is SGHTA and CDR2 FQGNSA. This CDR3 has 15 amino acids. Trimming removed 2 bases from V and 7 bases from J; junction bases left unmatched: 7. This CDR3 reads CASSLTGGAGNEQFF. DNA for the CDR3: TGTGCCAGCAGCTTAACCGGGGGGGCGGGTAATGAGCAGTTCTTC.

This clone was seen a single time. The V and J genes are TRBV28 and TRBJ1-3; D is perhaps TRBD1 (6 bases). The CDR3 spans 16 residues. The ends were cut back, 3 bases at V and 3 bases at J, with 15 bases in the middle. Looked up from germline, CDR1 is MDHEN and CDR2 is SYDVKM. CDR3 protein: CASSLWTVGSGNTIYF. CDR3 DNA sequence: TGTGCCAGCAGTTTGTGGACAGTTGGCAGTGGAAACACCATATATTTT.

The chain carries TRBV3-1 (or the pseudogene TRBV3-2) and TRBJ1-4; no clear D. Trimming took 2 bases from V and 8 from J, leaving 15 bases between them. This CDR3 has 15 amino acids. Per germline, CDR1 LGHDT and CDR2 YNNKEL (reference sequence). Here the CDR3 reads CASSQPGSVGEKLFF. In nucleotides, the CDR3 is TGTGCCAGCAGCCAACCCGGGAGCGTTGGAGAAAAACTGTTTTTT.

The V gene is TRBV5-1, the J gene TRBJ2-7; 9 bases map to TRBD2. CDR1 and CDR2 from the germline V gene are SGHRS and YFSETQ. This CDR3 comprises 16 residues. The V and J ends lost 4 bases and 4 bases, in that order; junction bases with no gene match: 12. The CDR3 loop reads CASSTGGGRAGYEQYF. CDR3 coding DNA: TGCGCCAGCAGCACCGGTGGCGGGAGGGCCGGGTACGAGCAGTACTTC.

The chain couples TRBV19 to TRBJ1-1; 7 positions agree with TRBD1. Germline assignment: CDR1 LNHDA and CDR2 SQIVND (reference sequence). This CDR3 is 13 amino acids long. Trimming cost V 8 bases and J 0 bases; bases outside gene matches: 3. CDR3 loop: CASFRGMNTEAFF. CDR3 DNA: TGTGCCAGTTTCAGGGGGATGAACACTGAAGCTTTCTTT. The full variable domain, rest sourced from reference TRBV19 and TRBJ1-1, is DGGITQSPKYLFRKEGQNVTLSCEQNLNHDAMYWYRQDPGQGLRLIYYSQIVNDFQKGDIAEGYSVSREKKESFPLTVTSAQKNPTAFYLCASFRGMNTEAFFGQGTRLTVV.

This rearrangement joins TRBV7-9 to TRBJ1-6; the D gene is possibly TRBD1 (6 bases). Trimming pared 6 bases from V and 6 bases from J, leaving 15 bases between. CDR3 length: 15 amino acids. Germline loops: CDR1 SEHNR, CDR2 FQNEAQ (reference sequence). The CDR3 DNA is TGTGCCAGCAGAGGTCAGCAGGGGAGTAATTCACCCCTCCACTTT. Encoded protein: CASRGQQGSNSPLHF.

As for this clone: One end of the junction fails to match germline, which may point to a read error. The chain is built from TRBV7-9 and TRBJ1-5, with TRBD1 identical over 7 bases. Germline V gene sequence: CDR1 SEHNR, CDR2 FQNEAQ (reference sequence). The CDR3 totals 16 residues. The CDR3 DNA reads TGTGCCAGCAGCCTAGCGACAGGGCCCCACAATCAGCCCCAGCATTTT. Amino acids: CASSLATGPHNQPQHF.

CDR3 DNA sequence: TGCGCCAGCAGCTTGTTTCCTAGCGGGGAAAGTGAGCAGTTCTTC. Translating gives CASSLFPSGESEQFF. The chain links TRBV5-1 to TRBJ2-1; 9 bases align to TRBD2. Germline V gene sequence: CDR1 SGHRS, CDR2 YFSETQ. The CDR3 is made up of 15 amino acids. V lost 1 base and J lost 9; bases outside the gene matches: 8. Using reference TRBV5-1 and TRBJ2-1 for the parts outside the CDR3, the full variable domain is KAGVTQTPRYLIKTRGQQVTLSCSPISGHRSVSWYQQTPGQGLQFLFEYFSETQRNKGNFPGRFSGRQFSNSRSEMNVSTLELGDSALYLCASSLFPSGESEQFFGPGTRLTVL.

The rearrangement joins TRBV5-4 to TRBJ2-2, with 9 nucleotides matching TRBD1. After removal of 4 bases from V and 0 bases from J, the junction contained 4 bases not matched to a gene. Per the germline V gene, CDR1 is SGHNT and CDR2 is YYREEE (reference sequence). The CDR3 loop spans 16 amino acids. CDR3 amino acids: CASSPGQGTNTGELFF. CDR3 DNA sequence: TGTGCCAGCAGCCCGGGACAGGGAACGAACACCGGGGAGCTGTTTTTT.

The chain is built from TRBV14 and TRBJ1-2; no definite D call. The germline V gene encodes CDR1 SGHDN and CDR2 FVKESK. The CDR3 is 15 amino acids. The V and J ends lost 1 base and 8 bases respectively, with 17 bases between them. CDR3 loop: CASSQAVAGSVGYTF. CDR3 sequence (DNA): TGTGCCAGCAGCCAAGCAGTCGCGGGATCGGTCGGCTACACCTTC.

A word on this clone: The junction departs from germline at one end; a sequencing error may be responsible. V is TRBV6-1 and J is TRBJ1-6; D gene ambiguous. Germline CDR1 MNHNS, CDR2 SASEGT. The CDR3 is 14 amino acids. The CDR3 DNA reads TGTGCCAGCTGTGAGAGCTCCTATAATTCACCCCTCCACTTT. The encoded protein is CASCESSYNSPLHF.

V usage is TRBV6-6 and J usage is TRBJ2-5; 8 nucleotides match TRBD2. Germline V CDR1 and CDR2: MNHNY, SVGAGI (reference sequence). V lost 2 bases and J lost 7; bases outside the gene matches: 12. The CDR3 runs 16 residues. The CDR3 DNA reads TGTGCCAGCAGTTACCTCGGACTAGCAATAGTAGGGACCCAGTACTTC. This encodes CASSYLGLAIVGTQYF.

This sequence joins TRBV6-1 and TRBJ2-3, with a weak D call TRBD2 (5 bases). This CDR3 spans 15 amino acids. Germline-derived CDR1 and CDR2 are MNHNS and SASEGT. V was shortened by 3 bases and J by 4 bases, with 14 bases between the two germline ends. In nucleotides, the CDR3 is TGTGCCAGCAGTGATCCGGGCTCCGGGGCAGATACGCAGTATTTT. Translating gives CASSDPGSGADTQYF.

The rearrangement joins TRBV12-3 or TRBV12-4 to TRBJ2-2; maybe TRBD2 (5 bases). This CDR3 is 12 amino acids long. Between the trimmed V and J ends, which lost 10 bases and 3 bases, there was a span of 9 bases. The DNA of the CDR3 is TGTGCCACTTCGGACTACACCGGGGAGCTGTTTTTT. Translated: CATSDYTGELFF.

The V call is TRBV19, the J call TRBJ1-2, with D hard to call. The germline gives CDR1 LNHDA, CDR2 SQIVND (reference sequence). The CDR3 is 15 amino acids. The V end was cut by 8 bases, the J end by 0 bases, with 16 bases between. The CDR3 sequence: CASSIRGPPNYGYTF. The DNA of the CDR3 is TGTGCCAGTTCGATAAGAGGGCCTCCTAACTATGGCTACACCTTC.

A few counts support this clone. The chain has TRBV5-5 and TRBJ1-3; D is undetermined. CDR3 length equals 15 residues. The germline V and J ends were trimmed by 0 bases and 0 bases, with 7 bases remaining between them. Germline V lookup: CDR1 SGHKS, CDR2 YYEKEE (reference sequence). The DNA for the CDR3 is TGTGCCAGCAGCTTGGACCCAGGCTCTGGAAACACCATATATTTT. The encoded protein is CASSLDPGSGNTIYF.

This chain uses TRBV30 with TRBJ2-1; 12 bases agree with TRBD2. The CDR3 extends over 19 amino acids. Germline V gene lookup returns CDR1 GTSNPN and CDR2 SVGIG (reference sequence). Losses at the gene ends were 2 bases for V and 1 base for J; bases not matched to a gene: 12. The CDR3 nucleotides read TGTGCCTGGAGTAAGGTCCTAGCGGGGGGGTCCCCTTCCTACAATGAGCAGTTCTTC. This codes for CAWSKVLAGGSPSYNEQFF. The full variable domain, its missing parts supplied by reference TRBV30 and TRBJ2-1, is SQTIHQWPATLVQPVGSPLSLECTVEGTSNPNLYWYRQAAGRGLQLLFYSVGIGQISSEVPQNLSASRPQDRQFILSSKKLLLSDSGFYLCAWSKVLAGGSPSYNEQFFGPGTRLTVL.

Only a few counts were recorded for this clone. This chain links TRBV7-8 with TRBJ1-2; D is ambiguous. The ends were cut back, 1 base at V and 2 bases at J, with 8 bases in the middle. Per the germline V gene, CDR1 is SGHVS and CDR2 is FQNEAQ. This CDR3 spans 14 amino acids. The CDR3 coding sequence is TGTGCCAGCAGCTTAGATCCCAGAAACTATGGCTACACCTTC. Amino acids: CASSLDPRNYGYTF.

The rearrangement links TRBV28 to TRBJ1-3, with 8 bases lining up with TRBD1. This CDR3 has 15 amino acids. From germline, CDR1 is MDHEN and CDR2 SYDVKM. J gave up 4 bases and V 6 bases, and 8 bases lay outside the gene matches. CDR3 in DNA: TGTGCCAGCAGCCCTACAGGGGGAAGAGGAAACACCATATATTTT. Translated, it gives CASSPTGGRGNTIYF.

The chain has TRBV12-3 or TRBV12-4 and TRBJ1-1; D gene ambiguous. The CDR3 totals 12 residues. Trimming shortened V by 3 bases and J by 10 bases, and 12 bases separated the two germline ends. CDR3 loop: CASSLTARGAFF. CDR3 coding DNA: TGTGCCAGCAGTTTGACGGCTCGGGGAGCTTTCTTT.

This clone was observed many times. The chain couples TRBV9 to TRBJ1-2; 7 nucleotides line up with TRBD1. Per germline, CDR1 SGDLS and CDR2 YYNGEE. V was clipped by 0 bases and J by 6 bases; unmatched bases: 8. CDR3 length: 15 amino acids. The CDR3 reads CASSVATGQGDGYTF. The CDR3, as DNA: TGTGCCAGCAGCGTAGCTACGGGGCAGGGGGATGGCTACACCTTC.